One TCR beta chain is described in this entry. TCRdb's copy holds only in-frame clones and misses some; the assay was immunoSEQ multiplex PCR. The sample has some 290,000 clones, 88% seen once. The sample comes from a study of blood T cell repertoires in COVID-19. Turning to the study itself: PBMCs, B-cell-depleted T cells, or T cells were the source of the cDNA or gDNA that made up the material.

The sample comprised peripheral blood. The origin of this receptor is a woman aged 30 to 39 with COVID-19, enrolled during active disease.

The CDR3: CASSLGQGRPEAFF. The CDR3, as DNA: TGTGCCAGCAGCTTAGGACAGGGGAGGCCTGAAGCTTTCTTT. V gene TRBV7-2 combines with J gene TRBJ1-1; 8 positions agree with TRBD1. The CDR3 length is 14 residues. With V trimmed by 1 base and J by 6 bases, 4 bases remained unmatched. CDR1 and CDR2 (germline): SGHTA, FQGNSA.